One sample yielded the 29 T cell receptor beta chains listed below, sequenced in a study of cytomegalovirus exposure and HLA in healthy donors. PCR used 60 Vbeta primers and 13 Jbeta primers. Produced via immunoSEQ multiplex PCR; TCRdb's table is partial and in-frame only. The table shows some 150,000 clones, with 81% occurring only once. Input material: PBMCs. All receptors derive from a woman aged 45-59 years in good health and CMV-seronegative.

The CDR3 DNA sequence: TGCGCCAGCAGCGGAGCCTTAGCGTCACAGGGGGGTGAGCAGTTCTTC. Its translation is CASSGALASQGGEQFF. V usage is TRBV5-1 and J usage is TRBJ2-1; 8 nucleotides line up with TRBD1. The CDR3 has 16 residues. Germline assignment: CDR1 SGHRS and CDR2 YFSETQ. J was trimmed by 9 bases and V by 4 bases; bases with no gene match: 15.

The gene calls are TRBV28 and TRBJ2-2; the D is unclear. CDR3 length equals 18 residues. Trimming pared 8 bases from V and 0 bases from J, leaving 22 bases between. Germline lookup yields CDR1 MDHEN and CDR2 SYDVKM. The CDR3 DNA reads as TGTGCCAGCGTTTCCCCTCATGTGAAAGGAGCGAACACCGGGGAGCTGTTTTTT. Encoded protein: CASVSPHVKGANTGELFF.

V and J are TRBV6-1 and TRBJ2-4; 8 bases are a match to TRBD2. Germline lookup yields CDR1 MNHNS and CDR2 SASEGT. This CDR3 region has 15 residues. The ends lost 1 base at V and 10 bases at J; junction bases unmatched: 9. CDR3 residues: CASSEGFLAGGIQYF. CDR3 nucleotides: TGTGCCAGCAGTGAAGGCTTCCTAGCGGGCGGTATTCAGTACTTC.

V is TRBV6-1 and J is TRBJ1-1; 12 positions agree with TRBD1. The CDR3 is made up of 19 amino acids. V lost 3 bases, J lost 3 bases, and 14 bases stayed unmatched. Germline V gene lookup returns CDR1 MNHNS and CDR2 SASEGT. The DNA for the CDR3 is TGTGCCAGCAGTGATCCATACCGGGACAGGGGGCGCTTGCACACTGAAGCTTTCTTT. Protein: CASSDPYRDRGRLHTEAFF.

The rearrangement uses TRBV30 and TRBJ1-1; the D is unclear. V dropped 5 bases and J dropped 0 bases, with 16 bases sitting between them. CDR1 and CDR2 (germline): GTSNPN, SVGIG (reference sequence). This CDR3 comprises 15 residues. The CDR3 nucleotides are TGTGCCTGGTTGCGGGAGGCCTACATGAACACTGAAGCTTTCTTT. It specifies CAWLREAYMNTEAFF.

CDR3 amino acids: CATEYRDRERGEQYF. CDR3 DNA sequence: TGTGCCACCGAGTACCGGGACAGGGAACGGGGCGAGCAGTACTTC. The chain joins TRBV7-9 to TRBJ2-7, with 9 bases fitting TRBD1. The V segment lost 10 bases and the J segment 6 bases; nucleotides outside the gene matches: 16. Germline V lookup: CDR1 SEHNR, CDR2 FQNEAQ (reference sequence). The CDR3 has 15 amino acids.

The rearrangement links TRBV7-9 to TRBJ2-7; 8 positions match TRBD1. The CDR3 extends over 13 amino acids. V dropped 5 bases and J dropped 5; count of bases not matched to a gene: 5. Germline V gives CDR1 SEHNR, CDR2 FQNEAQ (reference sequence). The CDR3 DNA reads TGTGCCAGCAGCCGACAGGGGATTGACGAGCAGTACTTC. This encodes CASSRQGIDEQYF.

The chain links TRBV5-4 to TRBJ1-1; D is perhaps TRBD1 (6 bases). From germline, CDR1 is SGHNT and CDR2 YYREEE (reference sequence). CDR3 size: 13 residues. V lost 4 bases and J lost 1, with 8 bases in between. CDR3 bases: TGTGCCAGCAGCGCGGGGGCGAACACTGAAGCTTTCTTT. This translates into CASSAGANTEAFF.

CDR3 residues: CASSGGLASTDTQYF. In DNA form, the CDR3 reads TGTGCCAGCAGCGGGGGACTAGCCAGCACAGATACGCAGTATTTT. This chain joins TRBV7-6 and TRBJ2-3; 9 bases map to TRBD2. This CDR3 contains 15 residues. Germline assignment: CDR1 SGHVS and CDR2 FNYEAQ. The V segment lost 5 bases and the J segment 0 bases; nucleotides outside the gene matches: 3.

CDR3 coding DNA: TGTGCCACCAGCAGACCCTACGACAGGGGCGAGCAGTACTTC. Translation: CATSRPYDRGEQYF. The chain combines TRBV15 with TRBJ2-7; 8 nucleotides match TRBD1. The CDR3 is 14 amino acids. Germline-derived CDR1 and CDR2 are LNHNV and YYDKDF (reference sequence). The trim removed 2 bases at V and 6 bases at J, leaving 6 bases unmatched.

The chain is built from TRBV9 and TRBJ2-1; the match to TRBD2 covers 11 bases. V was pared by 2 bases and J by 4 bases, with 5 bases of the junction left unmatched. Germline V lookup: CDR1 SGDLS, CDR2 YYNGEE. The CDR3 covers 16 residues. The CDR3 here is CASSVRTSGLYNEQFF. For the CDR3, the DNA is TGTGCCAGCAGCGTCCGGACTAGCGGGTTATACAATGAGCAGTTCTTC. The complete variable domain, with remaining parts taken from reference TRBV9 and TRBJ2-1, reads DSGVTQTPKHLITATGQRVTLRCSPRSGDLSVYWYQQSLDQGLQFLIQYYNGEERAKGNILERFSAQQFPDLHSELNLSSLELGDSALYFCASSVRTSGLYNEQFFGPGTRLTVL.

This clone was detected a few times. J is TRBJ1-5 and V is TRBV20-1; D unclear. The V end lost 6 bases, the J end lost 4 bases, and 4 bases lay between the germline ends. Germline assignment: CDR1 DFQATT and CDR2 SNEGSKA (reference sequence). This CDR3 has 10 residues. CDR3 sequence reads: CSAGNQPQHF. CDR3 in DNA: TGCAGTGCCGGTAATCAGCCCCAGCATTTT.

The CDR3 bases are TGTGCCAGCAGGGCAGGGGGCGGCACCGGGGAGCTGTTTTTT. Translation: CASRAGGGTGELFF. This chain links TRBV27 with TRBJ2-2, with TRBD1 identical over 8 bases. CDR1 and CDR2 from the germline V gene are MNHEY and SMNVEV (reference sequence). V shed 6 bases, J shed 4 bases, and the junction held 4 bases outside the gene matches. The CDR3 consists of 14 residues.

The chain recombines TRBV16 with TRBJ1-1; TRBD1 might be the D (6 bases). The V gene lost 3 bases and the J gene lost 4 bases, with 15 bases spanning the gap. From germline, CDR1 is KGHSY and CDR2 FQNENV. The CDR3 loop spans 15 amino acids. The CDR3 coding sequence is TGTGCCAGCAGCCATGTACAGGGATTCGGCACTGAAGCTTTCTTT. It translates to CASSHVQGFGTEAFF.

The chain has TRBV6-1 and TRBJ1-3; D gene uncertain. Trimming took 6 bases from V and 13 from J, leaving 19 bases between them. Germline values: CDR1 MNHNS, CDR2 SASEGT. There are 13 residues in the CDR3. CDR3 protein: CASSPLGGSTIYF. The CDR3 DNA follows: TGTGCCAGCAGCCCGCTAGGAGGATCTACGATATATTTT.

The chain is built from TRBV5-4 and TRBJ2-5, with 10 bases lining up with TRBD2. Per germline, CDR1 SGHNT and CDR2 YYREEE (reference sequence). Trimming took 1 base from V and 5 from J; bases not matched to a gene: 5. This CDR3 contains 15 residues. CDR3 nucleotide sequence: TGTGCCAGCAGCTTGAGCGGGGGGGCCGGGGAGACCCAGTACTTC. Translated, it gives CASSLSGGAGETQYF.

V gene TRBV28 combines with J gene TRBJ1-1, with D maybe TRBD1 (6 bases). The germline V and J ends were trimmed by 7 bases and 1 base, with 10 bases remaining between them. Germline V gene data show CDR1 as MDHEN and CDR2 as SYDVKM. This CDR3 contains 13 residues. CDR3 protein: CASTMDRNTEAFF. The CDR3, as DNA: TGTGCCAGCACCATGGACAGGAACACTGAAGCTTTCTTT. Drawing the rest from reference TRBV28 and TRBJ1-1, the complete variable domain is DVKVTQSSRYLVKRTGEKVFLECVQDMDHENMFWYRQDPGLGLRLIYFSYDVKMKEKGDIPEGYSVSREKKERFSLILESASTNQTSMYLCASTMDRNTEAFFGQGTRLTVV.

Note on this clone: The junction departs from germline at one end; a sequencing error may be responsible. Other DNA sequences in this sample translate to the same CDR3. The rearrangement joins TRBV6-5 to TRBJ1-3; unclear D gene. Germline CDR1 reads MNHEY; CDR2 reads SVGAGI. The CDR3 is made up of 15 amino acids. CDR3 in amino acids: CASSYSREIGNTIYF. The CDR3 DNA is TGTGCCAGTAGTTACTCGAGAGAGATAGGAAACACCATATATTTT.

The rearrangement uses TRBV19 and TRBJ1-6; no firm D call. This CDR3 has 15 residues. V dropped 3 bases and J dropped 7 bases, with 13 bases sitting between them. Germline V lookup: CDR1 LNHDA, CDR2 SQIVND (reference sequence). The CDR3 bases are TGTGCCAGTAGTATTGGGCGGGAATACAATTCACCCCTCCACTTT. Translating it yields CASSIGREYNSPLHF.

The chain employs TRBV15 and TRBJ2-7; possible D gene TRBD2, 5 bases. CDR1 LNHNV and CDR2 YYDKDF come from the germline V gene (reference sequence). The CDR3 is 14 residues long. V gave up 5 bases and J gave up 0 bases, with 11 bases separating them. CDR3 in amino acids: CATSQGGNSYEQYF. CDR3 DNA sequence: TGTGCCACCAGCCAAGGAGGAAACTCCTACGAGCAGTACTTC.

The chain couples TRBV14 to TRBJ1-3; D uncertain. V lost 1 base and J 0 bases, leaving 7 bases between the germline ends. Germline CDR1 and CDR2: SGHDN and FVKESK. This CDR3 comprises 15 residues. The CDR3 loop is CASSQVRGSGNTIYF. The DNA for the CDR3 is TGTGCCAGCAGCCAAGTGCGTGGCTCTGGAAACACCATATATTTT.

This clone has more than one count but fewer than ten. This chain joins TRBV7-2 and TRBJ1-5; D uncertain. Germline CDR1 and CDR2: SGHTA and FQGNSA. The germline V and J ends were trimmed by 9 bases and 7 bases, with 19 bases remaining between them. CDR3 length equals 14 residues. The CDR3 loop reads CASGREPATQPQHF. CDR3 bases: TGTGCCAGTGGTAGGGAGCCAGCGACCCAGCCCCAGCATTTT.

The rearrangement uses TRBV7-2 and TRBJ2-1, with TRBD1 identical over 9 bases. Germline assignment: CDR1 SGHTA and CDR2 FQGNSA. V shed 5 bases, J shed 8 bases, and the junction held 7 bases outside the gene matches. There are 14 residues in the CDR3. CDR3 in DNA: TGTGCCAGCAGCACCCGGACAGGGGACGATGAGCAGTTCTTC. This encodes CASSTRTGDDEQFF.

V and J are TRBV27 and TRBJ2-7; a possible D gene is TRBD2 (5 bases). This CDR3 is 13 amino acids long. With 5 bases removed from V and 2 bases from J, the gap between germline ends came to 10 bases. Germline-derived CDR1 and CDR2 are MNHEY and SMNVEV (reference sequence). The chain's CDR3 is CASSPGGPYEQYF. CDR3 nucleotide sequence: TGTGCCAGCAGTCCTGGAGGACCCTACGAGCAGTACTTC.

V is TRBV7-9 and J is TRBJ2-3; TRBD2 aligns across 8 bases. CDR3 length: 16 residues. V lost 4 bases, J lost 0 bases, and 6 bases stayed unmatched. Germline loops: CDR1 SEHNR, CDR2 FQNEAQ (reference sequence). CDR3 sequence (DNA): TGTGCCAGCAGCTGGAAGGCTAGCGGGAGCACAGATACGCAGTATTTT. It codes for CASSWKASGSTDTQYF.

The rearrangement links TRBV6-1 to TRBJ2-5; 7 bases are a match to TRBD1. Trimming removed 0 bases from V and 2 bases from J; junction bases left unmatched: 3. Germline V gene lookup returns CDR1 MNHNS and CDR2 SASEGT. The CDR3 is made up of 15 amino acids. The DNA for the CDR3 is TGTGCCAGCAGTGAAGCCTCGGGACAGCAAGAGACCCAGTACTTC. This encodes CASSEASGQQETQYF.

This sequence joins TRBV15 and TRBJ2-7; a weak D match, TRBD2 (5 bases). V was pared by 6 bases and J by 4 bases, with 13 bases between. There are 13 residues in the CDR3. CDR1 LNHNV and CDR2 YYDKDF come from the germline V gene (reference sequence). The CDR3 coding sequence is TGTGCCACCAGGGCCGGAGGTACATACGAGCAGTACTTC. Amino acid sequence: CATRAGGTYEQYF. The variable domain in full, completed from reference TRBV15 and TRBJ2-7, reads DAMVIQNPRYQVTQFGKPVTLSCSQTLNHNVMYWYQQKSSQAPKLLFHYYDKDFNNEADTPDNFQSRRPNTSFCFLDIRSPGLGDTAMYLCATRAGGTYEQYFGPGTRLTVT.

The chain recombines TRBV5-1 with TRBJ2-5, with TRBD2 as a possible D gene (7 bases). CDR3 length equals 14 residues. The germline V and J ends were trimmed by 4 bases and 4 bases, with 14 bases remaining between them. In germline, CDR1 is SGHRS, CDR2 YFSETQ. The CDR3, as DNA: TGCGCCAGCAGCCGTGGGGGGGCCGCAGAGACCCAGTACTTC. Translated, it gives CASSRGGAAETQYF.

This clone was counted only a few times. The chain joins TRBV28 to TRBJ2-5; D possibly corresponds to TRBD2 (6 bases). The CDR3 spans 15 residues. Trimming removed 2 bases from V and 2 bases from J, with 12 bases in between. Germline CDR1 reads MDHEN; CDR2 reads SYDVKM. The CDR3 DNA is TGTGCCAGCAGTTTAACCGGGAGCCAACAAGAGACCCAGTACTTC. Protein product: CASSLTGSQQETQYF. Combining the CDR3 with reference TRBV28 and TRBJ2-5 gives the whole variable domain DVKVTQSSRYLVKRTGEKVFLECVQDMDHENMFWYRQDPGLGLRLIYFSYDVKMKEKGDIPEGYSVSREKKERFSLILESASTNQTSMYLCASSLTGSQQETQYFGPGTRLLVL.